One sample yielded the 23 T cell receptor beta chains listed below, sequenced in a study of blood T cells in healthy people across ages. A second about 7 to 11 cycle PCR used barcoded and J-beta primers. MiXCR, applied by TCRdb to the 5' RACE reads, yields one record per CDR3 protein. The sample lists hundreds of thousands of distinct CDR3 sequences, about a quarter seen once, with 3.6% in the top ten. Another study also made use of these data, one on T cells of mothers and their children.

The source material was blood. The receptor source for this set is a boy aged 2-15 years in good health.

This chain joins TRBV7-7 and TRBJ2-7, with D unresolved. CDR1 is SSHAT and CDR2 is FNYEAQ in the germline V gene (reference sequence). CDR3 length equals 15 residues. Trimming pared 5 bases from V and 3 bases from J, leaving 17 bases between. The chain's CDR3 is CASSLTPGPYYEQYF. The CDR3 region has the DNA TGTGCCAGCAGCCTCACCCCCGGGCCCTACTACGAGCAGTACTTC.

CDR3 in DNA: TGCGCCAGCAGCCAAGATCTCCCAATTAGCGGATTCCCCGAGCAGTACTTC. Translated: CASSQDLPISGFPEQYF. V is TRBV4-3 and J is TRBJ2-7; TRBD2 might be the D (6 bases). CDR1 and CDR2 (germline): LGHNA, YSLEER. Trimming took off 0 bases at V and 6 bases at J, with 21 bases between the two ends. The CDR3 totals 17 residues.

The chain has TRBV20-1 and TRBJ2-5, with 7 nucleotides matching TRBD2. Judging by the DNA end, TRBJ2-7 fits better; the J call may be wrong. Per germline, CDR1 DFQATT and CDR2 SNEGSKA (reference sequence). The CDR3 is 16 amino acids. CDR3 protein: CSARRGDQRDPYEQYF. CDR3 bases: TGCAGTGCTAGACGAGGGGATCAGCGGGATCCCTACGAGCAGTACTTC.

The chain carries TRBV12-3 or TRBV12-4 and TRBJ2-1, with 7 bases lining up with TRBD2. Judging by the DNA end, TRBJ2-7 fits better; the J call may be wrong. The CDR3 is made up of 14 amino acids. The CDR3 region has the DNA TGTGCCAGCAGTTTGAGTAGCGGGCCGTACGAGCAGTACTTC. It encodes CASSLSSGPYEQYF.

Only a few counts were recorded for this clonotype. This chain links TRBV27 with TRBJ1-2; D might be TRBD1 (6 bases). Germline V gives CDR1 MNHEY, CDR2 SMNVEV (reference sequence). Trimming cost V 6 bases and J 7 bases, with 15 bases left between them. The CDR3 is 13 residues long. Here the CDR3 DNA reads TGTGCCAGCAGCCCACAGGGTCGGGGTGGCTACACCTTC. This gives the protein CASSPQGRGGYTF.

This chain uses TRBV20-1 with TRBJ2-1; D remains ambiguous. The J call may be wrong; the DNA end is better matched by TRBJ2-7. The CDR3 contains 12 residues. Looked up from germline, CDR1 is DFQATT and CDR2 is SNEGSKA (reference sequence). The CDR3 region is CSARETFYEQYF. CDR3 coding DNA: TGCAGTGCTAGAGAGACTTTCTACGAGCAGTACTTC.

CDR3 nucleotides: TGTGCCAGCAGCTTAGATTGGGGTATAAAGGAAAAACTGTTTTTT. Its translation: CASSLDWGIKEKLFF. This chain links TRBV11-2 with TRBJ1-4; D remains ambiguous. Trimming removed 0 bases from V and 8 bases from J, with 13 bases in between. The CDR3 covers 15 residues. Germline assignment: CDR1 SGHAT and CDR2 FQNNGV.

This clonotype occurred many times. This chain links TRBV6-6 with TRBJ2-5; 11 bases match TRBD2. The CDR3 contains 16 residues. Germline V gives CDR1 MNHNY, CDR2 SVGAGI (reference sequence). J was trimmed by 5 bases and V by 6 bases; bases with no gene match: 11. The chain's CDR3 is CASRPPTSGRGETQYF. DNA for the CDR3: TGTGCCAGCAGGCCCCCAACTAGCGGGAGAGGGGAGACCCAGTACTTC.

J is TRBJ2-7 and V is TRBV13; possibly TRBD1 or TRBD2 for D (5 bases each). V lost 2 bases and J lost 3, with 14 bases in between. This CDR3 spans 15 amino acids. The V gene's germline CDR1 is PRHDT and CDR2 FYEKMQ (reference sequence). The CDR3 DNA reads TGTGCCAGCAGCTTAACCGGGACCGTAGACTACGAGCAGTACTTC. It codes for CASSLTGTVDYEQYF.

This clonotype was counted between two and nine times. The V gene is TRBV9, the J gene TRBJ1-4; D gene unclear. Between the trimmed V and J ends, which lost 0 bases and 0 bases, there was a span of 6 bases. Germline CDR1 SGDLS, CDR2 YYNGEE. The CDR3 extends over 15 amino acids. In DNA, the CDR3 is TGTGCCAGCAGCGTAGGGACTGCAACTAATGAAAAACTGTTTTTT. This translates into CASSVGTATNEKLFF.

CDR3 loop: CSARDEGGYTEAFF. CDR3 nucleotide sequence: TGCAGTGCTAGAGATGAGGGGGGATACACTGAAGCTTTCTTT. The J gene is TRBJ1-1, the V gene TRBV20-1; TRBD1 might be the D (6 bases). V lost 0 bases and J lost 3, with 11 bases in between. The CDR3 is 14 amino acids. The germline V gene has CDR1 DFQATT and CDR2 SNEGSKA (reference sequence).

This chain connects TRBV10-3 to TRBJ2-3, with D possibly being TRBD1 or TRBD2 (5 bases each). V dropped 10 bases and J dropped 4 bases, with 18 bases sitting between them. CDR1 and CDR2 (germline): ENHRY, SYGVKD. This CDR3 has 14 amino acids. As DNA, the CDR3 is TGTGCCACCAAGAGGGACCTTCAAGCAGATACGCAGTATTTT. Translated, it gives CATKRDLQADTQYF.

The genes are TRBV4-3 and TRBJ2-5, with D perhaps matching TRBD1 (6 bases). This CDR3 is built from 15 residues. From germline, CDR1 is LGHNA and CDR2 YSLEER. Trimming left V 0 bases short and J 1 base short, with 9 bases between. CDR3 sequence: CASSQEFRGQETQYF. For the CDR3, the DNA is TGCGCCAGCAGCCAAGAGTTCAGGGGCCAAGAGACCCAGTACTTC.

This chain connects TRBV20-1 to TRBJ1-2; 7 bases align to TRBD1. Germline loops: CDR1 DFQATT, CDR2 SNEGSKA (reference sequence). The CDR3 contains 12 residues. V lost 6 bases and J lost 5; bases outside the gene matches: 6. CDR3 loop: CSAAPRGYGYTF. CDR3 in DNA: TGCAGTGCAGCCCCCAGGGGGTATGGCTACACCTTC.

This clonotype occurred many times. This chain connects TRBV15 to TRBJ2-2; 9 bases map to TRBD1. The CDR3 totals 19 residues. Germline CDR1 LNHNV, CDR2 YYDKDF (reference sequence). The trim removed 6 bases at V and 4 bases at J, leaving 18 bases unmatched. The CDR3: CATSLDPRLGQGPTGELFF. The CDR3 DNA is TGTGCCACCAGTCTTGACCCCCGCTTAGGACAGGGGCCCACCGGGGAGCTGTTTTTT.

Of note for this clonotype: Compared with germline, one end of the junction differs, possibly owing to a read error. This chain connects TRBV2 to TRBJ2-4; possible D gene TRBD1, 6 bases. This CDR3 is 13 amino acids long. Germline loops: CDR1 SNHLY, CDR2 FYNNEI. The CDR3 is CASSVLSTGTPPF. DNA of the CDR3: TGTGCCAGCAGTGTTCTGAGTACCGGGACACCACCCTTC.

The table lists this clonotype with a few counts. J is TRBJ2-5 and V is TRBV11-2, with TRBD1 identical over 10 bases. The DNA end is more similar to TRBJ2-1, so the J call may be wrong. CDR1 and CDR2 (germline): SGHAT, FQNNGV. The CDR3 sequence is 15 residues long. The CDR3 here is CASSLRDRGNDEQFF. The CDR3, as DNA: TGTGCCAGCAGCTTACGGGACAGGGGCAACGATGAGCAGTTCTTC.

Concerning this clonotype: The final CDR3 position lacks the conserved phenylalanine or tryptophan, pointing to a likely read error. It is unclear where the CDR3 begins or ends on the DNA, so no DNA is shown, and the CDR3 is as TCRdb lists it. This sequence joins TRBV4-3 and TRBJ2-5; the D call in the table, TRBD2, was not verified against the DNA. 17 amino acids form the CDR3, both terminal residues included. Germline CDR1 LGHNA, CDR2 YSLEER. This CDR3 reads CASSQDTTSGRFSEEYL.

This rearrangement joins TRBV10-3 to TRBJ2-5; D possibly corresponds to TRBD2 (5 bases). The DNA end is more similar to TRBJ2-7, so the J call may be wrong. The CDR3 consists of 15 residues. The germline CDR1 and CDR2 sequences are ENHRY and SYGVKD. The CDR3 DNA reads TGTGCCATCAATAGCGCCAACCGTTTCCCCTACGAGCAGTACTTC. This gives the protein CAINSANRFPYEQYF.

The rearrangement uses TRBV21-1 and TRBJ2-5; TRBD2 is the table's D call and was not checked against the DNA. TRBV21-1 is deemed a pseudogene. The CDR3 runs to 15 residues. The chain's CDR3 is CARTRTSENQETQYF. Written as DNA, the CDR3 is TGTGCCAGGACGCGGACTAGCGAGAACCAAGAGACCCAGTACTTC.

This clonotype was detected a few times. This chain uses TRBV27 with TRBJ2-1; D possibly corresponds to TRBD1 (6 bases). The last part of the DNA fits TRBJ2-7 better; the J call may be wrong. CDR3 length equals 14 residues. Germline V CDR1 and CDR2: MNHEY, SMNVEV (reference sequence). CDR3 protein: CASSLSNRAYEQYF. The CDR3 DNA is TGTGCCAGCAGTTTATCGAACAGGGCCTACGAGCAGTACTTC.

This chain links TRBV12-5 with TRBJ2-7, with 8 bases that match TRBD2. The CDR3 extends over 13 amino acids. V shed 7 bases, J shed 3 bases, and the junction held 5 bases outside the gene matches. Germline V lookup: CDR1 LGHNT, CDR2 FRNRAP. The CDR3 spells CASVPAGGYEQYF. CDR3 sequence (DNA): TGTGCTAGTGTACCGGCGGGGGGCTACGAGCAGTACTTC.

This chain connects TRBV18 to TRBJ2-5, with D unclear. CDR1 and CDR2 (germline): KGHSH, LQKENI. This CDR3 has 14 residues. Trimming took 6 bases from V and 3 from J, leaving 14 bases between them. The CDR3 nucleotides are TGTGCCAGCTCCCCCGGCTCCCAGGAAGAGACCCAGTACTTC. It is translated as CASSPGSQEETQYF.